The clone carrying this T cell receptor (beta chain) was found once. What it binds is not known. This specimen belongs to a study of glioma-infiltrating T cells after dendritic cell vaccination. For the study at large: Patients received three intradermal dendritic cell vaccine injections at biweekly intervals. Study conclusions and caveats: Higher TCR clonality did not directly relate to longer survival.

TCRB CDR3 was amplified from 2 ug genomic DNA or less. Sequencing was performed with immunoSEQ multiplex PCR; in TCRdb, only in-frame clones are kept and a portion is missing. The table has around 100,000 clones, about four fifths seen once. Trimming pared 7 bases from V and 4 bases from J, leaving 11 bases between. This CDR3 has 13 residues. Germline-derived CDR1 and CDR2 are SNHLY and FYNNEI. This TCR was sampled from a human donor with glioblastoma. V gene TRBV2 combines with J gene TRBJ1-5; weak D call: TRBD1 (6 bases). The material was blood, obtained before dendritic cell vaccination. The CDR3 loop reads CASKDRENQPQHF. The CDR3 region has the DNA TGTGCCAGCAAGGACAGAGAAAATCAGCCCCAGCATTTT.